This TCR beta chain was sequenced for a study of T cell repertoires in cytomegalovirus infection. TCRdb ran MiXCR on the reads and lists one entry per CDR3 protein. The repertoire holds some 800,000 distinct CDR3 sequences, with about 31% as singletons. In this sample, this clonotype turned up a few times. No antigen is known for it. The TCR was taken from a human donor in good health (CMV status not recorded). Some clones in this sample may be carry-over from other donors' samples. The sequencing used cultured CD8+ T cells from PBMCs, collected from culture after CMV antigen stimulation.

DNA of the CDR3: TGTGCCACCAGTGATTTATCTAGCGGGGGGGATACGCAGTATTTT. The encoded protein is CATSDLSSGGDTQYF. The genes are TRBV24-1 and TRBJ2-3; 11 bases are a match to TRBD2. Unmatched junction bases numbered 2, after V lost 1 base and J lost 6 bases. The CDR3 has 15 amino acids. Per germline, CDR1 KGHDR and CDR2 SFDVKD.